This T cell receptor (beta chain) appears in the sequencing data of a study of control samples from healthy donors and cancer patients. As regards this clone: Other DNA sequences within the sample encode an identical CDR3.

Generated by immunoSEQ multiplex PCR, the TCRdb table keeps only in-frame clones and is missing some. There are 120,000 or so clones in the sample; 85% to 95% occur only once, and roughly 8.7% lies in the top ten. Germline V gene data show CDR1 as SGHTA and CDR2 as FQGTGA. J was trimmed by 5 bases and V by 5 bases; bases with no gene match: 3. The CDR3 extends over 14 amino acids. Sequenced material: blood. V usage is TRBV7-3 and J usage is TRBJ2-5; 12 nucleotides line up with TRBD2. The TCR originated in a man between 18 and 35 years old in good health. This CDR3 is CASSPGTSGETQYF. In DNA form, the CDR3 reads TGTGCCAGCAGCCCCGGGACTAGCGGGGAGACCCAGTACTTC.